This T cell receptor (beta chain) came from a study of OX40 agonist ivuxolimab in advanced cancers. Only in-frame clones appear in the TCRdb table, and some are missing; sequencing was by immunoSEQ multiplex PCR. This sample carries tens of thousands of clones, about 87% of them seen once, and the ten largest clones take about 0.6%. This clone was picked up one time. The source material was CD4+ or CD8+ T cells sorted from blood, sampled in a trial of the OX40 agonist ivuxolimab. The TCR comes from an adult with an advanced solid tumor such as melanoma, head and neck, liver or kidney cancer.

In DNA form, the CDR3 reads TGTGCCAGCAGTGACGGGGGGTTCACCGGGGAGCTGTTTTTT. As protein: CASSDGGFTGELFF. This chain joins TRBV6-4 and TRBJ2-2; tentatively, D is TRBD2 (6 bases). This CDR3 spans 14 amino acids. Trimming pared 2 bases from V and 4 bases from J, leaving 8 bases between. CDR1 and CDR2 (germline): MRHNA, SNTAGT.